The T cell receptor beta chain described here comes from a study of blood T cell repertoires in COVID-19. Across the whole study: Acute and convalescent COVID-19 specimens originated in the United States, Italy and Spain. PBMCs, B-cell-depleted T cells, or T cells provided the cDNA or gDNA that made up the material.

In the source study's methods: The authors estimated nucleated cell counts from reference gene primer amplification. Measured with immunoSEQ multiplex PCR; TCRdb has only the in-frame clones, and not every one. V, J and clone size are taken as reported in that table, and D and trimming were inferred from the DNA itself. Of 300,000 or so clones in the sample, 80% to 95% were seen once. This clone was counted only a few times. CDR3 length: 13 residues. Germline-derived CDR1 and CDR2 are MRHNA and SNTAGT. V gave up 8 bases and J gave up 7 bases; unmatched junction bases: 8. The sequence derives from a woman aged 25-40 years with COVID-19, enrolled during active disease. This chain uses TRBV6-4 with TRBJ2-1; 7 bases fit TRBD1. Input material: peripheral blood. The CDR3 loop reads CASSRGPENEQFF. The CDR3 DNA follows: TGTGCCAGCTCAAGGGGGCCAGAGAATGAGCAGTTCTTC.